This T cell receptor (beta chain) derives from a study of tumor T cells in aggressive B-cell lymphoma. Assay used: immunoSEQ multiplex PCR; TCRdb lists only in-frame clones, some missing. Of some 1,200 clones in the sample, 87% are singletons; the top ten hold roughly an eighth. The sequence was collected from an adult with diffuse large B cell lymphoma. The sequenced material came from tumor tissue.

In nucleotides, the CDR3 is TGTGCCAGCAGGGCCTCCGGGACATCTGCAGATACGCAGTATTTT. Translation gives CASRASGTSADTQYF. This sequence joins TRBV2 and TRBJ2-3; TRBD1 might be the D (6 bases). This CDR3 spans 15 amino acids. CDR1 is SNHLY, CDR2 FYNNEI, per germline. V was pared by 6 bases and J by 4 bases, with 17 bases between.